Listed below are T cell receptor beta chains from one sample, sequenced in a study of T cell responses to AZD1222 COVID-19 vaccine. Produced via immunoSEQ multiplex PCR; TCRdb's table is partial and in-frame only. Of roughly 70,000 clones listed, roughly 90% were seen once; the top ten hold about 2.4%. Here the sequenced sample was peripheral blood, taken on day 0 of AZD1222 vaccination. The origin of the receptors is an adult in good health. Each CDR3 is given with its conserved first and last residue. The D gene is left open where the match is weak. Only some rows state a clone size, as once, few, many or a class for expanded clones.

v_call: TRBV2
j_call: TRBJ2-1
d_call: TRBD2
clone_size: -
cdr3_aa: CASGGDRQQFF
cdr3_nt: TGTGCCAGTGGGGGGGATAGGCAGCAGTTCTTC

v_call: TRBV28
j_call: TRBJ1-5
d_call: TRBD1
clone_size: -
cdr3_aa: CASRIGQDDQPQHF
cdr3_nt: TGTGCCAGCAGGATAGGACAGGACGATCAGCCCCAGCATTTT

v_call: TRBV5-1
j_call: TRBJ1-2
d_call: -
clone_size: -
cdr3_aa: CASSPGGGYTF
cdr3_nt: TGCGCCAGCAGTCCAGGTGGCGGCTACACCTTC

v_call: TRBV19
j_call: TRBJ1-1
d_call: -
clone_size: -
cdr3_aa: CASSTPGLSTEAFF
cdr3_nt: TGTGCCAGTAGTACACCGGGGCTGAGCACTGAAGCTTTCTTT

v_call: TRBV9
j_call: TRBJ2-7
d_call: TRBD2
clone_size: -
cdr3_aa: CASSVGREGPEQYF
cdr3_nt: TGTGCCAGCAGCGTAGGGCGGGAGGGCCCCGAGCAGTACTTC

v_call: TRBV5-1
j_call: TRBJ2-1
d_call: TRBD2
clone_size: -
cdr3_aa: CASSPRTSGGPGEEQFF
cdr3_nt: TGCGCCAGCAGCCCGCGGACTAGCGGGGGGCCGGGGGAAGAGCAGTTCTTC

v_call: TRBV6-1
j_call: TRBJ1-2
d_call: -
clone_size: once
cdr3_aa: CASSEGQEGTRGYTF
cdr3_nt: TGTGCCAGCAGTGAAGGACAGGAAGGGACAAGAGGCTACACCTTC

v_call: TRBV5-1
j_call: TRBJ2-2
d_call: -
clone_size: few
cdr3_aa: CASSLAFGDTGELFF
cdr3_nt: TGCGCCAGCAGCTTGGCCTTCGGGGACACCGGGGAGCTGTTTTTT

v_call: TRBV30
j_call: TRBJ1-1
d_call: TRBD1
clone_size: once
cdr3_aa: CAWNRGLGTEAFF
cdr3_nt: TGTGCCTGGAACAGGGGGCTAGGGACTGAAGCTTTCTTT

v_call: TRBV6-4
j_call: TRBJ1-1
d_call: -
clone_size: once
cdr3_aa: CASSPLAGDGTEAFF
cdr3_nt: TGTGCCAGCAGCCCCCTCGCGGGGGATGGCACTGAAGCTTTCTTT

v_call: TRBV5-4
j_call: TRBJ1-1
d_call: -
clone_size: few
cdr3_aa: CASSYSGTSVLNTEAFF
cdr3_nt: TGTGCCAGCAGCTACTCCGGGACTTCCGTGTTGAACACTGAAGCTTTCTTT

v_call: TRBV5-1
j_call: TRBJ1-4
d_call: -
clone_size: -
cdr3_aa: CASSLGGNEKLFF
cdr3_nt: TGCGCCAGCAGCTTGGGCGGAAATGAAAAACTGTTTTTT

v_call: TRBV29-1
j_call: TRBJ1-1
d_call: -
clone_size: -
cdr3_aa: CSVVGRQGAFF
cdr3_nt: TGCAGCGTTGTCGGGCGTCAGGGGGCTTTCTTT

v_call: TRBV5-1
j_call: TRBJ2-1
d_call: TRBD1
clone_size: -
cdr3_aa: CASSLEGQEQFF
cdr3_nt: TGCGCCAGCAGCTTGGAGGGACAGGAGCAGTTCTTC

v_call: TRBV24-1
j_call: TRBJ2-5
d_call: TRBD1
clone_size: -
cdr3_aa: CATSDLVGRGRETQYF
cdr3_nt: TGTGCCACCAGTGATTTGGTCGGCAGGGGGCGGGAGACCCAGTACTTC

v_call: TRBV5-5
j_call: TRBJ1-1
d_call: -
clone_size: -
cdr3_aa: CASSLDLGRGNTEAFF
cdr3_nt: TGTGCCAGCAGCTTGGATTTGGGGCGGGGGAACACTGAAGCTTTCTTT

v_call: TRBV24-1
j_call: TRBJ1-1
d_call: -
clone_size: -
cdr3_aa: CATSDLSYTEAFF
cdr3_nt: TGTGCCACCAGTGATTTGTCCTACACTGAAGCTTTCTTT

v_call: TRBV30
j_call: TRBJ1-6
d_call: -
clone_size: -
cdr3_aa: CAWRISANSPLHF
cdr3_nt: TGTGCCTGGAGGATTAGCGCTAATTCACCCCTCCACTTT

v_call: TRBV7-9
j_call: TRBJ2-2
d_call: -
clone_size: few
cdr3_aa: CASSLGGTGELFF
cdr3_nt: TGTGCCAGCAGCTTAGGAGGGACCGGGGAGCTGTTTTTT

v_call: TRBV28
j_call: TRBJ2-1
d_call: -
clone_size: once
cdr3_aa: CASSFRDGFYNEQFF
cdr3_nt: TGTGCCAGCAGTTTCCGGGACGGCTTCTACAATGAGCAGTTCTTC

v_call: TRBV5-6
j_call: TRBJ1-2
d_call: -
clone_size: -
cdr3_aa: CASSLKGLPYGYTF
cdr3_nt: TGTGCCAGCAGCTTGAAGGGACTACCTTATGGCTACACCTTC

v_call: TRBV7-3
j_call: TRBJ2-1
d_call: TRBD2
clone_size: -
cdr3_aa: CASSLAGGEQFF
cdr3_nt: TGTGCCAGCAGCTTAGCGGGGGGTGAGCAGTTCTTC

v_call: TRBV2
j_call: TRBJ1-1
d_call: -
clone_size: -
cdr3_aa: CASSDYGQNTEAFF
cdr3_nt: TGTGCCAGCAGTGACTACGGACAGAACACTGAAGCTTTCTTT

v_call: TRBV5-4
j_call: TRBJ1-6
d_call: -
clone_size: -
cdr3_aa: CASSLGRSGNSPLHF
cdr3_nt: TGTGCCAGCAGCTTGGGGCGTTCGGGGAATTCACCCCTCCACTTT

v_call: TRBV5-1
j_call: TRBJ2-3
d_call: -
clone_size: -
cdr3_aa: CASSLTTGSTDTQYF
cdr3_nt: TGCGCCAGCAGCTTGACGACAGGCAGCACAGATACGCAGTATTTT

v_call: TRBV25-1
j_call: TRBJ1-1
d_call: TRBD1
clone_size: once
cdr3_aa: CATKTGLNTEAFF
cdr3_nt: TGTGCCACCAAGACAGGGCTGAACACTGAAGCTTTCTTT

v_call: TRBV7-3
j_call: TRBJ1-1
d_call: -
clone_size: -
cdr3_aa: CASSLTPGNTEAFF
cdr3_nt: TGTGCCAGCAGCTTAACGCCAGGGAACACTGAAGCTTTCTTT

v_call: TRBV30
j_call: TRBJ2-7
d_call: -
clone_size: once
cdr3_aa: CAWSVGLSYEQYF
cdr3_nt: TGTGCCTGGAGTGTGGGTCTCTCCTACGAGCAGTACTTC

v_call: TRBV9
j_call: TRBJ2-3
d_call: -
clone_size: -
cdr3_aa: CASSAEGGRFIDTQYF
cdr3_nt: TGTGCCAGCAGCGCGGAGGGGGGGCGTTTCATAGATACGCAGTATTTT

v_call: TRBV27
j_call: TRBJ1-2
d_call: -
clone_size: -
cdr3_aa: CASRRPGTTGGYGYTF
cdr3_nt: TGTGCCAGCAGACGTCCCGGGACGACGGGAGGCTATGGCTACACCTTC

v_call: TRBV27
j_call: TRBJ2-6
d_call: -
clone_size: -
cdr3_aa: CASSPRGYSGANVLTF
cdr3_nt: TGTGCCAGCTCACCCCGAGGGTACTCTGGGGCCAACGTCCTGACTTTC

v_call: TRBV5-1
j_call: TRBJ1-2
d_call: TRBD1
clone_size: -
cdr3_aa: CASSAGQGYGANYGYTF
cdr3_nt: TGCGCCAGCAGCGCAGGACAGGGCTACGGAGCTAACTATGGCTACACCTTC